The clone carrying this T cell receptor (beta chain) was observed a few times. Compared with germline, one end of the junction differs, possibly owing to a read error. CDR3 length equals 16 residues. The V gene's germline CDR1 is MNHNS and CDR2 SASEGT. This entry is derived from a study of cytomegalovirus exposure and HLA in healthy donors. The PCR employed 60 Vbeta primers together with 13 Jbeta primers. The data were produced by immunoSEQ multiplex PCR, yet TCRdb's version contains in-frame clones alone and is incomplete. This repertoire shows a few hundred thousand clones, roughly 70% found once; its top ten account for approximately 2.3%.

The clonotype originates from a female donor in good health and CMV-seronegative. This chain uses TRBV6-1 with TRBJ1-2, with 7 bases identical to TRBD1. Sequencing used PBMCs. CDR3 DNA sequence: TGTGCCAGCAGGGAAGAGCTACAGGGGACCTACTATGGCTACACCTTC. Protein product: CASREELQGTYYGYTF.